Listed here are 6 T cell receptor beta chains from one sample, sequenced in a study of human T cells and chemical hapten exposure. Using its own MiXCR run on the RACE reads, TCRdb lists one record per CDR3 protein. The data contain tens of thousands of distinct CDR3 sequences, around 10% of them singletons. Time point: pre-sensitization, week 0. Regarding treatment: therapeutic diphenylcyclopropenone sensitization with weekly scalp DPC. Sequences were derived from whole blood, sampled in connection with sensitization to the hapten diphenylcyclopropenone (DPC). The origin of the receptors is a woman in her thirties or forties with alopecia areata. Some clones in this sample may be carry-over from other donors' samples.

This clonotype was counted many times. The chain employs TRBV28 and TRBJ2-3; tentatively, D is TRBD2 (6 bases). The length of the CDR3 is 17 residues. Between the trimmed V and J ends, which lost 2 bases and 1 base, there was a span of 16 bases. Germline lookup yields CDR1 MDHEN and CDR2 SYDVKM. DNA for the CDR3: TGTGCCAGCAGTTTACCCCCATGGGGGGTTCGCACAGATACGCAGTATTTT. This translates into CASSLPPWGVRTDTQYF.

This clonotype has only a few counts. The rearrangement links TRBV4-2 to TRBJ1-5; possibly TRBD1 for D (6 bases). This CDR3 is built from 20 residues. Germline CDR1 reads LGHNA; CDR2 reads YNFKEQ. The V gene lost 4 bases and the J gene lost 0 bases, with 25 bases spanning the gap. The CDR3 loop reads CASSPQDYRQVQYSNQPQHF. The CDR3 DNA reads as TGTGCCAGCAGCCCACAAGATTACAGACAGGTGCAATATAGCAATCAGCCCCAGCATTTT.

This clonotype was detected ten times or more. The rearrangement uses TRBV24-1 and TRBJ2-3; the D gene is possibly TRBD1 (6 bases). The V gene lost 9 bases and the J gene lost 4 bases, with 13 bases spanning the gap. This CDR3 contains 13 residues. Germline CDR1 KGHDR, CDR2 SFDVKD. CDR3 coding DNA: TGTGCCACCGGGGGCCGGGGATCAGATACGCAGTATTTT. Its protein is CATGGRGSDTQYF.

This chain links TRBV6-5 with TRBJ2-1; D may be TRBD1 (6 bases). The CDR3 is 15 residues long. Trimming took off 6 bases at V and 8 bases at J, with 20 bases between the two ends. Germline V lookup: CDR1 MNHEY, CDR2 SVGAGI. The CDR3 region is CASSNRDTYWDEQFF. The CDR3 DNA is TGTGCCAGCAGCAACCGGGACACCTACTGGGATGAGCAGTTCTTC.

The sample holds many counts of this clonotype. The junction differs from germline at one of its ends, possibly a read error. The V and J genes are TRBV12-5 and TRBJ1-1; maybe TRBD1 (5 bases). Germline V CDR1 and CDR2: LGHNT, FRNRAP. The CDR3 length is 13 residues. The CDR3 DNA reads TGTGCTAGTGGCGCTGTCGGGGGGACTGAAGCCTTCTTT. Translation: CASGAVGGTEAFF.

This clonotype was recorded many times. This chain connects TRBV28 to TRBJ2-5; tentatively, D is TRBD1 (6 bases). This CDR3 comprises 14 residues. From germline, CDR1 is MDHEN and CDR2 SYDVKM. Trimming took off 6 bases at V and 8 bases at J, with 19 bases between the two ends. In DNA, the CDR3 is TGTGCCAGCAGAACCCTACAGGGTATCGAAACCCAGTACTTC. This sequence encodes CASRTLQGIETQYF. Full variable domain (rest looked up from reference TRBV28 and TRBJ2-5): DVKVTQSSRYLVKRTGEKVFLECVQDMDHENMFWYRQDPGLGLRLIYFSYDVKMKEKGDIPEGYSVSREKKERFSLILESASTNQTSMYLCASRTLQGIETQYFGPGTRLLVL.